The 27 T cell receptor beta chains below were found in one sample sequenced in a study of shared clonotypes between healthy human individuals. CD45RO-negative CD8 cells positively selected for CCR7 made up the naive population, which excluded terminally differentiated effector memory CD45RA+ cells. Method: immunoSEQ multiplex PCR; TCRdb's copy keeps in-frame clones and lacks some. The sample contains around 1.9 million clones, about 92% of which appear only once. Material: naive CD8+ T cells from PBMCs. The source of these receptors is a young man in good health. Some clones in this sample may be carry-over from other donors' samples.

The J gene is TRBJ2-1, the V gene TRBV7-3; 10 bases are shared with TRBD2. The CDR3 is 15 amino acids. CDR1 is SGHTA and CDR2 is FQGTGA in the germline V gene. Trimming at V came to 6 bases and at J to 6 bases, leaving 8 bases not matched to a gene. The CDR3 DNA reads as TGTGCCAGCAGGGCTACTAGCGGGATGATCAATGAGCAGTTCTTC. Translating gives CASRATSGMINEQFF.

V and J are TRBV28 and TRBJ2-5, with unresolved D. Trimming cost V 2 bases and J 5 bases, with 15 bases left between them. CDR1 is MDHEN and CDR2 is SYDVKM in the germline V gene. The CDR3 has 15 amino acids. CDR3 sequence (DNA): TGTGCCAGCAGTTTAAATTTAGGGTTTTGGGAGACCCAGTACTTC. As protein: CASSLNLGFWETQYF.

The chain combines TRBV6-1 with TRBJ1-5; D perhaps matches TRBD1 (5 bases). The CDR3 runs 15 residues. V was cut by 3 bases and J by 3 bases, with 12 bases left in between. Germline-derived CDR1 and CDR2 are MNHNS and SASEGT. CDR3 nucleotide sequence: TGTGCCAGCAGTGACCTTATGGGACTCAATCAGCCCCAGCATTTT. Its protein product is CASSDLMGLNQPQHF.

V usage is TRBV10-3 and J usage is TRBJ2-3; D unresolved. The CDR3 is made up of 14 amino acids. Germline V gene sequence: CDR1 ENHRY, CDR2 SYGVKD. V lost 6 bases, J lost 0 bases, and 10 bases lay in between. CDR3 coding DNA: TGTGCCATCAGGGACGGGTATAGCACAGATACGCAGTATTTT. This sequence encodes CAIRDGYSTDTQYF.

This clone was seen only once. DNA for the CDR3: TGTGCCACCAGTACTCCCAGGGTTCTGACCACTGAAGCTTTCTTT. This gives the protein CATSTPRVLTTEAFF. The chain employs TRBV15 and TRBJ1-1, with D possibly TRBD1 on 5 matching bases. Germline-derived CDR1 and CDR2 are LNHNV and YYDKDF (reference sequence). The V end was cut by 6 bases, the J end by 4 bases, with 18 bases between. The CDR3 runs 15 residues.

A word on this clone: This same CDR3 is encoded by further DNA sequences in the sample. The V gene is TRBV7-9, the J gene TRBJ2-7; TRBD1 or TRBD2 may be the D gene (5 bases each). V lost 5 bases, J lost 0 bases, and 8 bases lay in between. The CDR3 is 13 amino acids. From germline, CDR1 is SEHNR and CDR2 FQNEAQ (reference sequence). The CDR3 DNA follows: TGTGCCAGCAGCCACGGGACCTCCTACGAGCAGTACTTC. Its translation is CASSHGTSYEQYF.

This clone was detected only once. The J gene is TRBJ1-1, the V gene TRBV11-2; the match to TRBD1 covers 10 bases. The trim removed 3 bases at V and 1 base at J, leaving 11 bases unmatched. The CDR3 extends over 18 amino acids. Germline V CDR1 and CDR2: SGHAT, FQNNGV. CDR3 nucleotides: TGTGCCAGCAGCTTGTGGGCCCGGACAGGGGGTCGGAACACTGAAGCTTTCTTT. Amino acid sequence: CASSLWARTGGRNTEAFF.

The V and J genes are TRBV27 and TRBJ2-2, with D uncertain. Germline loops: CDR1 MNHEY, CDR2 SMNVEV (reference sequence). This CDR3 region has 14 residues. The V end lost 5 bases, the J end lost 2 bases, and 9 bases lay between the germline ends. CDR3 protein: CASSPGRNTGELFF. CDR3 DNA sequence: TGTGCCAGCAGTCCCGGACGAAACACCGGGGAGCTGTTTTTT.

The V gene is TRBV5-1, the J gene TRBJ1-1; 7 bases map to TRBD1. Germline V gene data show CDR1 as SGHRS and CDR2 as YFSETQ. CDR3 size: 14 residues. Trimming at V came to 5 bases and at J to 4 bases, leaving 8 bases not matched to a gene. Written as DNA, the CDR3 is TGCGCCAGCAGTTGGGGGACAGACCGCACTGAAGCTTTCTTT. Translated: CASSWGTDRTEAFF.

The chain employs TRBV10-3 and TRBJ2-3; TRBD2 is a possible D gene (5 bases). V lost 9 bases, J lost 2 bases, and 9 bases lay in between. Germline-derived CDR1 and CDR2 are ENHRY and SYGVKD. The CDR3 sequence is 12 residues long. The CDR3 nucleotides are TGTGCCATATCGCGGGTCACAGATACGCAGTATTTT. Its translation is CAISRVTDTQYF.

This chain connects TRBV28 to TRBJ2-5; 7 bases agree with TRBD2. Germline values: CDR1 MDHEN, CDR2 SYDVKM. V dropped 1 base and J dropped 2; count of bases not matched to a gene: 1. This CDR3 is built from 14 residues. CDR3 loop: CASSLLREQETQYF. The CDR3 DNA reads as TGTGCCAGCAGTTTATTGCGGGAGCAAGAGACCCAGTACTTC. Supplemented by reference TRBV28 and TRBJ2-5, the full variable domain reads DVKVTQSSRYLVKRTGEKVFLECVQDMDHENMFWYRQDPGLGLRLIYFSYDVKMKEKGDIPEGYSVSREKKERFSLILESASTNQTSMYLCASSLLREQETQYFGPGTRLLVL.

This rearrangement joins TRBV15 to TRBJ2-7, with D possibly being TRBD1 (6 bases). There are 15 residues in the CDR3. The germline V gene has CDR1 LNHNV and CDR2 YYDKDF (reference sequence). Trimming pared 1 base from V and 4 bases from J, leaving 14 bases between. The CDR3 loop is CATSRASGVNYEQYF. In DNA, the CDR3 is TGTGCCACCAGCAGAGCGTCAGGGGTCAATTACGAGCAGTACTTC.

For this clone: The identical CDR3 is also encoded by other nucleotide sequences in the sample. In DNA form, the CDR3 reads TGTGCCAGCAGCGTAGGAGTGTCAAATCAGCCCCAGCATTTT. Protein: CASSVGVSNQPQHF. This chain uses TRBV9 with TRBJ1-5; D ambiguous. Looked up from germline, CDR1 is SGDLS and CDR2 is YYNGEE. V was pared by 0 bases and J by 4 bases, with 8 bases between. The CDR3 has 14 amino acids. Full variable domain (rest looked up from reference TRBV9 and TRBJ1-5): DSGVTQTPKHLITATGQRVTLRCSPRSGDLSVYWYQQSLDQGLQFLIQYYNGEERAKGNILERFSAQQFPDLHSELNLSSLELGDSALYFCASSVGVSNQPQHFGDGTRLSIL.

The J gene is TRBJ2-1, the V gene TRBV9; 11 bases agree with TRBD2. The CDR3 contains 18 residues. Germline V gives CDR1 SGDLS, CDR2 YYNGEE. The V gene end was trimmed by 1 base and the J gene end by 9 bases; junction bases not matched to a gene: 15. The CDR3 nucleotides are TGTGCCAGCAGCGTAAGTCCAACCCATAGCGGGAGGGCCACTGAGCAGTTCTTC. As protein: CASSVSPTHSGRATEQFF.

The chain uses TRBV7-9 and TRBJ2-1; 7 bases align to TRBD2. CDR1 is SEHNR and CDR2 is FQNEAQ in the germline V gene (reference sequence). V lost 4 bases, J lost 9 bases, and 12 bases stayed unmatched. The CDR3 extends over 15 amino acids. The CDR3, as DNA: TGTGCCAGCAGCTCACACGCCCAAACTAGCGCTGAGCAGTTCTTC. It yields the protein CASSSHAQTSAEQFF.

The V call is TRBV6-5, the J call TRBJ1-1; D remains unclear. V lost 0 bases and J lost 0, with 8 bases in between. CDR3 length: 15 amino acids. Germline CDR1 and CDR2: MNHEY and SVGAGI. CDR3 residues: CASSYSARMNTEAFF. Here the CDR3 DNA reads TGTGCCAGCAGTTACTCAGCCAGGATGAACACTGAAGCTTTCTTT.

The rearrangement joins TRBV27 to TRBJ2-1, with D possibly matching TRBD2 (5 bases). Germline CDR1 and CDR2: MNHEY and SMNVEV (reference sequence). V was cut by 5 bases and J by 6 bases, with 14 bases left in between. The CDR3 length is 14 residues. The CDR3 nucleotides read TGTGCCAGCAGTGACCACCGGGGATTCAATGAGCAGTTCTTC. It yields the protein CASSDHRGFNEQFF.

This rearrangement joins TRBV5-1 to TRBJ2-7, with D possibly being TRBD1 (6 bases). V lost 2 bases and J 3 bases, leaving 12 bases between the germline ends. The CDR3 is 14 amino acids. The germline CDR1 and CDR2 sequences are SGHRS and YFSETQ. The CDR3 coding sequence is TGCGCCAGCAGCTTTTCCCGGGACAACTACGAGCAGTACTTC. Translating gives CASSFSRDNYEQYF.

This clone came up once. J is TRBJ2-1 and V is TRBV29-1, with 11 bases identical to TRBD2. V was clipped by 6 bases and J by 3 bases; unmatched bases: 7. Germline-derived CDR1 and CDR2 are SQVTM and ANQGSEA. The CDR3 runs to 15 residues. The CDR3 nucleotides are TGCAGCGTCGCCCCGACTAGCGGGATCTACAATGAGCAGTTCTTC. The encoded protein is CSVAPTSGIYNEQFF.

The chain employs TRBV29-1 and TRBJ2-2; TRBD2 aligns across 8 bases. The length of the CDR3 is 15 residues. Losses at the gene ends were 4 bases for V and 3 bases for J; bases not matched to a gene: 7. CDR1 is SQVTM and CDR2 is ANQGSEA in the germline V gene. CDR3 bases: TGCAGCGTTGGGTGGCTAGCGGGTTACACCGGGGAGCTGTTTTTT. This encodes CSVGWLAGYTGELFF.

Remarks on this clone: Other DNA sequences in this specimen translate into the identical CDR3. The rearrangement joins TRBV27 to TRBJ2-1; a possible D gene is TRBD2 (6 bases). Looked up from germline, CDR1 is MNHEY and CDR2 is SMNVEV (reference sequence). This CDR3 comprises 11 residues. The V end lost 2 bases, the J end lost 10 bases, and 6 bases lay between the germline ends. CDR3 DNA sequence: TGTGCCAGCAGTTTAGGGAGGGAGCAGTTCTTC. Residues: CASSLGREQFF.

V gene TRBV29-1 combines with J gene TRBJ1-2; TRBD1 aligns across 9 bases. The CDR3 contains 15 residues. CDR1 is SQVTM, CDR2 ANQGSEA, per germline. After removal of 1 base from V and 8 bases from J, the junction contained 11 bases not matched to a gene. CDR3 nucleotide sequence: TGCAGCGTTGAAGGGTCCGGGACAGGGCGTGGGGGCTACACCTTC. The encoded protein is CSVEGSGTGRGGYTF.

The rearrangement uses TRBV27 and TRBJ1-6, with no clear D. CDR1 and CDR2 from the germline V gene are MNHEY and SMNVEV (reference sequence). The CDR3 runs 15 residues. The V end lost 2 bases, the J end lost 8 bases, and 13 bases lay between the germline ends. CDR3 bases: TGTGCCAGCAGTTTAACAGTAGGGTATGATTCACCCCTCCACTTT. This translates into CASSLTVGYDSPLHF.

The chain is built from TRBV6-6 and TRBJ2-3; perhaps TRBD2 as D (5 bases). Trimming removed 0 bases from V and 4 bases from J, with 14 bases in between. The germline gives CDR1 MNHNY, CDR2 SVGAGI (reference sequence). This CDR3 has 16 residues. CDR3 coding DNA: TGTGCCAGCAGTTACTCGGACGCTGAGAGGGCAGATACGCAGTATTTT. Translation gives CASSYSDAERADTQYF.

The V gene is TRBV4-3, the J gene TRBJ2-2, with 8 bases that match TRBD2. V was clipped by 1 base and J by 3 bases; unmatched bases: 7. In germline, CDR1 is LGHNA, CDR2 YSLEER. The CDR3 totals 17 residues. CDR3: CASSQVRGGRDTGELFF. CDR3 DNA: TGCGCCAGCAGCCAAGTCCGGGGGGGGCGAGACACCGGGGAGCTGTTTTTT.

The V call is TRBV9, the J call TRBJ2-3, with 9 positions matching TRBD2. Trimming cost V 2 bases and J 10 bases; bases outside gene matches: 11. The V gene's germline CDR1 is SGDLS and CDR2 YYNGEE. The CDR3 extends over 15 amino acids. In DNA, the CDR3 is TGTGCCAGCAGCGTTTCTGGGCGGGAGGGCCAGTCGCAGTATTTT. Protein product: CASSVSGREGQSQYF.

This chain connects TRBV10-3 to TRBJ2-7, with D possibly TRBD1 on 5 matching bases. Germline CDR1 is ENHRY and CDR2 is SYGVKD. With 5 bases removed from V and 1 base from J, the gap between germline ends came to 9 bases. CDR3 length: 13 amino acids. The CDR3 nucleotides read TGTGCCATCAGTCCCCCAGGGTCCTACGAGCAGTACTTC. This translates into CAISPPGSYEQYF.